The 2 T cell receptor beta chains below all came from one sample that was sequenced in a study of blood T cells in healthy people across ages. Through a sample-barcoded 5' primer and a J-beta primer mix, a second PCR was run for roughly 6 to 12 cycles. TCRdb reanalysed the 5' RACE reads using MiXCR and keeps one entry per CDR3 protein. The sample holds hundreds of thousands of distinct CDR3 sequences; 22% are singletons and the top ten take around 21%. The sequencing sample was made of blood. All receptors come from a man in his sixties or seventies in good health.

This clonotype was recorded a few times. This sequence joins TRBV14 and TRBJ2-7; D might be TRBD2 (6 bases). The CDR3 is 14 residues long. The V gene lost 6 bases and the J gene lost 0 bases, with 12 bases spanning the gap. CDR1 and CDR2 (germline): SGHDN, FVKESK. CDR3 coding DNA: TGTGCCAGCAGTCAAAAGCGGGCCTCCTACGAGCAGTACTTC. Residues: CASSQKRASYEQYF.

This rearrangement joins TRBV6-1 to TRBJ2-5; tentatively, D is TRBD2 (6 bases). Deletions cut 2 bases from V and 4 bases from J, with 20 bases between. CDR1 is MNHNS and CDR2 is SASEGT in the germline V gene. The CDR3 has 17 amino acids. In DNA form, the CDR3 reads TGTGCCAGCAGTGAACCCCCAGTAGCGGTGATACGAGAGACCCAGTACTTC. It codes for CASSEPPVAVIRETQYF.